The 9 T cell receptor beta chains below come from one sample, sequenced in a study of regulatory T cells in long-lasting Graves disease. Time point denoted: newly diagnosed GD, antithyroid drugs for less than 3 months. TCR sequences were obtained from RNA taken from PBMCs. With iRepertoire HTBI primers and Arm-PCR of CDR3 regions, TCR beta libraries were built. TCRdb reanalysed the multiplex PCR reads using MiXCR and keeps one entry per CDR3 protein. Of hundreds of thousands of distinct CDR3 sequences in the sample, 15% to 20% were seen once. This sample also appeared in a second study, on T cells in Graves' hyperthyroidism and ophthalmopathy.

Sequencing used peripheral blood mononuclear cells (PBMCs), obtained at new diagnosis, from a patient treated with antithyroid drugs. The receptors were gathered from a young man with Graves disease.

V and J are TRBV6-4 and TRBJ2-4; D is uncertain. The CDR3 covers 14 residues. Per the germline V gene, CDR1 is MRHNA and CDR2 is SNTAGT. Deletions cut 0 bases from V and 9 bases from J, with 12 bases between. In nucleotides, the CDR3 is TGTGCCAGCAGTGACTCGAGCCGCCAGAGCATTCAGTACTTC. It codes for CASSDSSRQSIQYF.

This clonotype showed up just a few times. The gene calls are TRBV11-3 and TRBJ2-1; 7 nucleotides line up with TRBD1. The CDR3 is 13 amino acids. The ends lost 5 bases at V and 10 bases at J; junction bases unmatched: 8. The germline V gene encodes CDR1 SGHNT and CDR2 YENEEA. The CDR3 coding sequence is TGTGCCAGCAGCCGCAGGGGGTTTCCGGAGCAGTTCTTC. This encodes CASSRRGFPEQFF.

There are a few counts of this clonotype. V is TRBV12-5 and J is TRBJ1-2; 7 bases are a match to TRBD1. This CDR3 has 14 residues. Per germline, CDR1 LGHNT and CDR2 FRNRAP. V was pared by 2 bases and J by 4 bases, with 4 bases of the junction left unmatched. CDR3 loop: CASGLWDRPYGYTF. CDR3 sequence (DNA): TGTGCTAGTGGTTTGTGGGACAGACCCTATGGCTACACCTTC.

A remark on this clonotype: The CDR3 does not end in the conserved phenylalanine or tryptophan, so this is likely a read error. CDR3 DNA sequence: TGTGCCAGCAGTTACCCATACGAAATAGGGGGAGGTGAGCAGTACCTC. Translation gives CASSYPYEIGGGEQYL. This chain joins TRBV6-2 or TRBV6-3 and TRBJ2-7; either TRBD1 or TRBD2 may fit D (6 bases each). Germline CDR1 MNHEY, CDR2 SVGEGT. The CDR3 runs 16 residues. The V end lost 2 bases, the J end lost 7 bases, and 21 bases lay between the germline ends.

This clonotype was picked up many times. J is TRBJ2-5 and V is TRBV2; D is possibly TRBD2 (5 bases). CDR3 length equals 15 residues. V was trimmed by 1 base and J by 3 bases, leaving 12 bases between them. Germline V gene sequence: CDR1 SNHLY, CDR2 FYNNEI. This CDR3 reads CASSEESGNEETQYF. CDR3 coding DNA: TGTGCCAGCAGTGAAGAGTCCGGGAACGAAGAGACCCAGTACTTC.

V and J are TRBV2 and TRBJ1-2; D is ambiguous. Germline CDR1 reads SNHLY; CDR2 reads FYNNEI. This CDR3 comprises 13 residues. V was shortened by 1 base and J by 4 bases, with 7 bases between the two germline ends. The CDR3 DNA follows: TGTGCCAGCAGTGAAGGGTCGGCCTATGGCTACACCTTC. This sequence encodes CASSEGSAYGYTF.

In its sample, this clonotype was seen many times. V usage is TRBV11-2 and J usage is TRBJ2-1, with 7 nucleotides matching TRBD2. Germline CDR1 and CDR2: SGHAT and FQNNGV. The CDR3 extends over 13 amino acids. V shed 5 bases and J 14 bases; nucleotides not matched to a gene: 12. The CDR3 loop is CASSPRSFAGEFF. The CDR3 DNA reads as TGTGCCAGCAGCCCCCGCAGTTTCGCGGGGGAGTTCTTC.

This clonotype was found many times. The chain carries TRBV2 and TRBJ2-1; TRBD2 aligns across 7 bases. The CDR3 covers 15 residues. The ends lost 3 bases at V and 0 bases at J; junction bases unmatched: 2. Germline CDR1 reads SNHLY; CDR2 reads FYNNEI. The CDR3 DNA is TGTGCCAGCAGTGATCGGGGGGTCTCCTACAATGAGCAGTTCTTC. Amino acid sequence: CASSDRGVSYNEQFF.

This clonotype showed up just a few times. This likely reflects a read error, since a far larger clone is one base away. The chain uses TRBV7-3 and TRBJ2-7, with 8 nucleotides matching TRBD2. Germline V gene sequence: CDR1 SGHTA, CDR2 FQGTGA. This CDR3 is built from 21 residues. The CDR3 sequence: CASSLGRAVREGRLSSYEQHF. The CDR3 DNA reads TGTGCCAGCAGCTTAGGGAGGGCGGTCCGGGAGGGCCGCCTTAGCTCCTACGAGCAGCACTTC.